This T cell receptor (beta chain) was recovered during a study of blood T cell repertoires in COVID-19. At the level of the study: Sample material is recorded as cDNA or gDNA derived from T cells, B-cell-depleted T cells, or PBMCs.

Method: immunoSEQ multiplex PCR; TCRdb's copy keeps in-frame clones and lacks some. The table records about 230,000 clones, 65% to 90% of them present only once. Per germline, CDR1 SGHTA and CDR2 FQGNSA. Trimming at V came to 4 bases and at J to 3 bases, leaving 9 bases not matched to a gene. The CDR3 sequence is 16 residues long. The sequence was collected from a woman aged 50 to 60 with acute or convalescent COVID-19. The sequenced sample was peripheral blood. This chain joins TRBV7-2 and TRBJ2-1, with TRBD1 matching 7 bases. CDR3 amino acids: CASSSQSRTGYNEQFF. DNA of the CDR3: TGTGCCAGCAGCTCTCAATCTCGGACAGGCTACAATGAGCAGTTCTTC.